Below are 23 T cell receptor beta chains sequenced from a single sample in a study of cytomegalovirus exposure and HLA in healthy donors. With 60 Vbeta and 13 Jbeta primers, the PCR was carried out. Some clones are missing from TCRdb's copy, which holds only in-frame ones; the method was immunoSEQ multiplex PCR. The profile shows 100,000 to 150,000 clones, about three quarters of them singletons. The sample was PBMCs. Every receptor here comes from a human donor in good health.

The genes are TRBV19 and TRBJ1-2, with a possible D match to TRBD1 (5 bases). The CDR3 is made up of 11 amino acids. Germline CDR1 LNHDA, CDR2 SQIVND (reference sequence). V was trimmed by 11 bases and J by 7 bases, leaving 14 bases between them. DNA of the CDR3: TGTGCCGCCTCGGACATCTTTGGCTACACCTTC. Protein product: CAASDIFGYTF.

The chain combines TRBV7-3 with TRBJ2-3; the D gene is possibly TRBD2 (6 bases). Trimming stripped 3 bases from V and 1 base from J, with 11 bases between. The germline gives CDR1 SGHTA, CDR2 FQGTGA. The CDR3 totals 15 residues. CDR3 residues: CASSFAGSRTDTQYF. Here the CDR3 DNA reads TGTGCCAGCAGCTTTGCGGGGTCACGCACAGATACGCAGTATTTT.

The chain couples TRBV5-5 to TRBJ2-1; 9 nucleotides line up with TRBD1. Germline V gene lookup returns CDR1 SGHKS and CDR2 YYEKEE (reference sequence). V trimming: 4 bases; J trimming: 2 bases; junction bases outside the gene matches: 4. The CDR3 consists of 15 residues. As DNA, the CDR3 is TGTGCCAGCAGCGGAACAGGGGGCGCCTACAATGAGCAGTTCTTC. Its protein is CASSGTGGAYNEQFF.

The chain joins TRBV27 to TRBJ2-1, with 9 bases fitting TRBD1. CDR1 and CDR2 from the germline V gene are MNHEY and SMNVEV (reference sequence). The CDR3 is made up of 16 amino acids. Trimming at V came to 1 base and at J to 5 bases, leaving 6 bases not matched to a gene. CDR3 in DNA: TGTGCCAGCAGTTTATTTGGGACAGGGTTCCACAATGAGCAGTTCTTC. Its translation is CASSLFGTGFHNEQFF.

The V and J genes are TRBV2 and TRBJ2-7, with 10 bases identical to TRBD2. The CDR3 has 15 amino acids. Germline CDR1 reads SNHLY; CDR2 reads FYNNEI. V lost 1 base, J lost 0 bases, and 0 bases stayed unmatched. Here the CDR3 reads CASSEERGGSYEQYF. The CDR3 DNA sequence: TGTGCCAGCAGTGAAGAGCGGGGGGGCTCCTACGAGCAGTACTTC. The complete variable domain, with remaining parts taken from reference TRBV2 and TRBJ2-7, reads EPEVTQTPSHQVTQMGQEVILRCVPISNHLYFYWYRQILGQKVEFLVSFYNNEISEKSEIFDDQFSVERPDGSNFTLKIRSTKLEDSAMYFCASSEERGGSYEQYFGPGTRLTVT.

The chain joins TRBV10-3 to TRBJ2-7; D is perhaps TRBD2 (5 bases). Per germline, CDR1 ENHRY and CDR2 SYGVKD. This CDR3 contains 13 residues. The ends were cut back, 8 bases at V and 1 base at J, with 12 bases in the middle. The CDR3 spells CAIRLSGSYEQYF. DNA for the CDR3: TGTGCCATCCGTCTTTCGGGATCCTACGAGCAGTACTTC.

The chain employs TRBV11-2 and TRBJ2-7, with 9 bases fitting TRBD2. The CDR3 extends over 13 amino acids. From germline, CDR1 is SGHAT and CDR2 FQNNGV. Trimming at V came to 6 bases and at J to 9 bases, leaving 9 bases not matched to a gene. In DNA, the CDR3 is TGTGCCAGCAGGACCCCTGCGACTAGCGGGCAGTACTTC. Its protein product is CASRTPATSGQYF.

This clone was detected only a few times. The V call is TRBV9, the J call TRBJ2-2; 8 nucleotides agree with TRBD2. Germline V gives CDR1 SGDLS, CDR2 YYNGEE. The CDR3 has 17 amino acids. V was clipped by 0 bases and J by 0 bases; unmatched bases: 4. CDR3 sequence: CASSVAAGGSNTGELFF. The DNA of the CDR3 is TGTGCCAGCAGCGTAGCGGCGGGGGGCTCGAACACCGGGGAGCTGTTTTTT. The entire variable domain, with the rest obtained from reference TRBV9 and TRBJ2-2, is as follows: DSGVTQTPKHLITATGQRVTLRCSPRSGDLSVYWYQQSLDQGLQFLIQYYNGEERAKGNILERFSAQQFPDLHSELNLSSLELGDSALYFCASSVAAGGSNTGELFFGEGSRLTVL.

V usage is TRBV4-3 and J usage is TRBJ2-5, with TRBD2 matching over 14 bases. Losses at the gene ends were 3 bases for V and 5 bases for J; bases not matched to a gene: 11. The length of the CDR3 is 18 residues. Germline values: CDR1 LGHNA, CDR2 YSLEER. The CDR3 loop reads CASSHRNPTSGGAETQYF. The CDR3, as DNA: TGCGCCAGCAGCCACCGAAACCCGACTAGCGGGGGGGCGGAGACCCAGTACTTC.

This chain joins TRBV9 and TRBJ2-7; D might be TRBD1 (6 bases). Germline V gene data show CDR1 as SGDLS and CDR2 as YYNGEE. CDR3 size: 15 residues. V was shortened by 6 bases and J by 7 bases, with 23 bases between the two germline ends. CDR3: CASTPGGRVSGEQYF. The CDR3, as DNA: TGTGCCAGCACCCCTGGGGGCAGGGTGAGTGGGGAGCAGTACTTC.

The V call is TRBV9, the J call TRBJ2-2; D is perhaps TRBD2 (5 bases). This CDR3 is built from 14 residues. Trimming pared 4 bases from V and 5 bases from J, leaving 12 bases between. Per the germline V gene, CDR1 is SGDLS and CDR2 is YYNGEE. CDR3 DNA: TGTGCCAGCAGCCCGACCACTAGTACCGGGGAGCTGTTTTTT. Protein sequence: CASSPTTSTGELFF.

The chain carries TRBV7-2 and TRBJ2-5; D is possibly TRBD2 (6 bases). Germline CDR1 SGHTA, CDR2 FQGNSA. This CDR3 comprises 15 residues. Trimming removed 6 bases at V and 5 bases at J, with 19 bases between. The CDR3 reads CASRLRLGVWETQYF. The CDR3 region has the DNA TGTGCCAGCAGACTCCGACTAGGGGTGTGGGAGACCCAGTACTTC.

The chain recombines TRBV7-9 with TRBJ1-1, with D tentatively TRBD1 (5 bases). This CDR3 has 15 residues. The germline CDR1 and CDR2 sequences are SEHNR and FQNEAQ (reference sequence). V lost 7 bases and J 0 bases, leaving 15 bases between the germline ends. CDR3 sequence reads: CASNRWGGLNTEAFF. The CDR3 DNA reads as TGTGCCAGCAACCGCTGGGGGGGTCTGAACACTGAAGCTTTCTTT.

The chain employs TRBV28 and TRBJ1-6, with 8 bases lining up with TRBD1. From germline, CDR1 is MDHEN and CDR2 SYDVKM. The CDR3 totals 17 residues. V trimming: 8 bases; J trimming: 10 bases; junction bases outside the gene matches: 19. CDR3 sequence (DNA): TGTGCCAGCTCACTGCCACTCCTCGGACAGGGTCTATCACCCCTCCACTTT. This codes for CASSLPLLGQGLSPLHF.

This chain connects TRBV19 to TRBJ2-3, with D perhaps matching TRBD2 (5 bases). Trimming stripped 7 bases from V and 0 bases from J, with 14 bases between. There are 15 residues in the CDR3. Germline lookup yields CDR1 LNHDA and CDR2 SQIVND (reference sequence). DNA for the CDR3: TGTGCCAGTAAGAAAGGTAGCGTGAGCACAGATACGCAGTATTTT. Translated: CASKKGSVSTDTQYF.

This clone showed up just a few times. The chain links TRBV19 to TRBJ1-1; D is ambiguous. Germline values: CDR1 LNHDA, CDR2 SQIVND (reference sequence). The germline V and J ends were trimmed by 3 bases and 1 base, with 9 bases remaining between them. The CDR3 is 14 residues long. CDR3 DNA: TGTGCCAGTAGTATCGGGAATCGGAACACTGAAGCTTTCTTT. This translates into CASSIGNRNTEAFF.

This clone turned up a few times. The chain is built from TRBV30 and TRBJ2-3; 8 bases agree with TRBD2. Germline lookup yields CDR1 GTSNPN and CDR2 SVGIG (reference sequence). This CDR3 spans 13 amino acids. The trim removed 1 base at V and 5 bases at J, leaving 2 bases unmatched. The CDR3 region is CAWSGTSLDTQYF. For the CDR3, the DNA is TGTGCCTGGAGTGGGACTAGCTTAGATACGCAGTATTTT.

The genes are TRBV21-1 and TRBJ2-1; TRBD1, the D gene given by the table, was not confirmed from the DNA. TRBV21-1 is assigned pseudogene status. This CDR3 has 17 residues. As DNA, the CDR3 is TGTGCCAGCAGCCCTCTCGGGGGCCAGGGGGGAAAGAATGAGCAGTTCTTC. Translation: CASSPLGGQGGKNEQFF.

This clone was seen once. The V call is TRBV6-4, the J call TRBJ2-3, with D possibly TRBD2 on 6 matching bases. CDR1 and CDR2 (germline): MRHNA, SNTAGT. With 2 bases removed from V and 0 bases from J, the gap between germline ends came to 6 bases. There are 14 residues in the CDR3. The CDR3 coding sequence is TGTGCCAGCAGTGACGGGACTAGCACAGATACGCAGTATTTT. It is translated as CASSDGTSTDTQYF.

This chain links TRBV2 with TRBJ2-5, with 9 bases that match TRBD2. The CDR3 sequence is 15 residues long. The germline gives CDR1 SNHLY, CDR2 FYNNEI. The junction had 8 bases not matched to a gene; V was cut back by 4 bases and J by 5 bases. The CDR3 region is CASSGVAGGGETQYF. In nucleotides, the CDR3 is TGTGCCAGCAGTGGGGTTGCGGGAGGGGGGGAGACCCAGTACTTC. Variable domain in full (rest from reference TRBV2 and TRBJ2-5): EPEVTQTPSHQVTQMGQEVILRCVPISNHLYFYWYRQILGQKVEFLVSFYNNEISEKSEIFDDQFSVERPDGSNFTLKIRSTKLEDSAMYFCASSGVAGGGETQYFGPGTRLLVL.

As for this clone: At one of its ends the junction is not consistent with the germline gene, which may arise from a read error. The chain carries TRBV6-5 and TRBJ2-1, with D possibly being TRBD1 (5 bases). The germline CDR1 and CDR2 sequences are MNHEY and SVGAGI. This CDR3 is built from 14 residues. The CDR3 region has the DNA TGTGCCGGCAGTCAGGACACCCGGGTTGATGAGCAGTTCTTC. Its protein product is CAGSQDTRVDEQFF.

The CDR3 is CASSPREGSGTYNEQFF. In DNA form, the CDR3 reads TGTGCCAGCAGCCCGCGGGAGGGTAGCGGAACATACAATGAGCAGTTCTTC. The V call is TRBV27, the J call TRBJ2-1, with 9 bases fitting TRBD2. V lost 6 bases, J lost 4 bases, and 13 bases stayed unmatched. The germline gives CDR1 MNHEY, CDR2 SMNVEV (reference sequence). The CDR3 consists of 17 residues.

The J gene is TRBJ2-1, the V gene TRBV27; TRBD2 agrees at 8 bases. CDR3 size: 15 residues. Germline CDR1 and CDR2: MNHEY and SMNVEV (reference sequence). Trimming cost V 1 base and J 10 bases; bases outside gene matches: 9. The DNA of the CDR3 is TGTGCCAGCAGTTTATATATTAGCGGGGCATCGGAGCAGTTCTTC. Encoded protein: CASSLYISGASEQFF.